The rows below give T cell receptor beta chains drawn from one sample of a study of T cell responses to AZD1222 COVID-19 vaccine. Repertoires were generated with immunoSEQ multiplex PCR, while TCRdb's copy carries only in-frame clones and drops some. The sample yields 150,000 or so clones, 70% to 90% seen once. The specimen comprised peripheral blood, sampled on day 0 of AZD1222 vaccination. The source is an adult in good health. Each CDR3 is given with its conserved first and last residue. A D gene is named only where the DNA matches it firmly. Some rows have no size entry. The others give once, few or many, or a class for an expanded clone.

cdr3_nt: TGTGCCAGCAGTTTACGGCCCCGTGAGTACTATGGCTACACCTTC
cdr3_aa: CASSLRPREYYGYTF
d_call: NA
cdr3_length: 15
clone_size: NA
v_call: TRBV27
j_call: TRBJ1-2

cdr3_nt: TGCGCCAGCAGCCCAAGTGGAGGGTCTACTCAGCCCCAGCATTTT
cdr3_aa: CASSPSGGSTQPQHF
d_call: NA
cdr3_length: 15
clone_size: NA
v_call: TRBV4-3
j_call: TRBJ1-5

cdr3_nt: TGTGCCTGGAGCCCCGGGACAGGGGATGAAAAACTGTTTTTT
cdr3_aa: CAWSPGTGDEKLFF
d_call: TRBD1
cdr3_length: 14
clone_size: NA
v_call: TRBV30
j_call: TRBJ1-4

cdr3_nt: TGTGCCAGTAGCTTCTTCGCTGAAGCTTTCTTT
cdr3_aa: CASSFFAEAFF
d_call: NA
cdr3_length: 11
clone_size: NA
v_call: TRBV19
j_call: TRBJ1-1

cdr3_nt: TGTGCCAGTAGGAGGGACACTGAAGCTTTCTTT
cdr3_aa: CASRRDTEAFF
d_call: NA
cdr3_length: 11
clone_size: NA
v_call: TRBV19
j_call: TRBJ1-1

cdr3_nt: TGTGCCAGCAGCCTCTCCGCAGGGAGTATTGAGCAGTTCTTC
cdr3_aa: CASSLSAGSIEQFF
d_call: NA
cdr3_length: 14
clone_size: NA
v_call: TRBV7-3
j_call: TRBJ2-1

cdr3_nt: TGTGCCAGCAGTGAAAACGGCAATTCACCCCTCCACTTT
cdr3_aa: CASSENGNSPLHF
d_call: NA
cdr3_length: 13
clone_size: NA
v_call: TRBV2
j_call: TRBJ1-6

cdr3_nt: TGTGCCAGCAGCTCCCCACCTCCCGGACAGGGAAACTATGGCTACACCTTC
cdr3_aa: CASSSPPPGQGNYGYTF
d_call: TRBD1
cdr3_length: 17
clone_size: once
v_call: TRBV5-4
j_call: TRBJ1-2

cdr3_nt: TGTGCCAGCAGCGGCGATCGAGATACGCAGTATTTT
cdr3_aa: CASSGDRDTQYF
d_call: NA
cdr3_length: 12
clone_size: NA
v_call: TRBV7-3
j_call: TRBJ2-3

cdr3_nt: TGTGCCAGCAGCCCCGGGGGCCTGAACACCGGGGAGCTGTTTTTT
cdr3_aa: CASSPGGLNTGELFF
d_call: NA
cdr3_length: 15
clone_size: NA
v_call: TRBV11-2
j_call: TRBJ2-2

cdr3_nt: TGTGCCAGCACCTCGTCGGAGGCAACAAGTTCACCCCTCCACTTT
cdr3_aa: CASTSSEATSSPLHF
d_call: NA
cdr3_length: 15
clone_size: NA
v_call: TRBV7-8
j_call: TRBJ1-6

cdr3_nt: TGTGCCAGCAGCCCTCAACAGGGAATTGAAGCTTTCTTT
cdr3_aa: CASSPQQGIEAFF
d_call: NA
cdr3_length: 13
clone_size: NA
v_call: TRBV4-2
j_call: TRBJ1-1

cdr3_nt: TGTGCCAGCAGTCCCAATGGCCCAGCAAGGGGGCCAGAGACCCAGTACTTC
cdr3_aa: CASSPNGPARGPETQYF
d_call: TRBD1
cdr3_length: 17
clone_size: NA
v_call: TRBV28
j_call: TRBJ2-5

cdr3_nt: TGTGCCAGCAGGGCCGGAGGGGCCAATGAAAAACTGTTTTTT
cdr3_aa: CASRAGGANEKLFF
d_call: NA
cdr3_length: 14
clone_size: NA
v_call: TRBV27
j_call: TRBJ1-4

cdr3_nt: TGTGCCTGGAGTTCACCGGGTCCCTTCGTCTCCGGGGAGCTGTTTTTT
cdr3_aa: CAWSSPGPFVSGELFF
d_call: NA
cdr3_length: 16
clone_size: NA
v_call: TRBV30
j_call: TRBJ2-2

cdr3_nt: TGTGCCAGCAGTCAACAGGGGGGCGAGCAGTACTTC
cdr3_aa: CASSQQGGEQYF
d_call: TRBD1
cdr3_length: 12
clone_size: NA
v_call: TRBV6-2/TRBV6-3
j_call: TRBJ2-7

cdr3_nt: TGTGCCAGCAGTTACGGTTCGGTCGCAGGGGGTGGCACAGATACGCAGTATTTT
cdr3_aa: CASSYGSVAGGGTDTQYF
d_call: TRBD1
cdr3_length: 18
clone_size: NA
v_call: TRBV6-2/TRBV6-3
j_call: TRBJ2-3

cdr3_nt: TGTGCCAGCCGTAGGGCTAGCGAATCCTACGAGCAGTACTTC
cdr3_aa: CASRRASESYEQYF
d_call: NA
cdr3_length: 14
clone_size: NA
v_call: TRBV2
j_call: TRBJ2-7

cdr3_nt: TGTGCCAGCAGCGGGGGCCAACACGGGACCCAGTACTTC
cdr3_aa: CASSGGQHGTQYF
d_call: NA
cdr3_length: 13
clone_size: NA
v_call: TRBV16
j_call: TRBJ2-5

cdr3_nt: TGCAGCGTTGATGGAGAAACTCCGGGTAGCACAGATACGCAGTATTTT
cdr3_aa: CSVDGETPGSTDTQYF
d_call: NA
cdr3_length: 16
clone_size: NA
v_call: TRBV29-1
j_call: TRBJ2-3

cdr3_nt: TGTGCCAGCAGCTTAGAGAGCGCGAAAAATGAGCAGTTCTTC
cdr3_aa: CASSLESAKNEQFF
d_call: NA
cdr3_length: 14
clone_size: NA
v_call: TRBV7-2
j_call: TRBJ2-1

cdr3_nt: TGTGCCACGGCTAGCGGGGGCGATACCCCGGGGCAGTATTTT
cdr3_aa: CATASGGDTPGQYF
d_call: TRBD2
cdr3_length: 14
clone_size: NA
v_call: TRBV24-1
j_call: TRBJ2-3

cdr3_nt: TGTGCCAGCAGTGGACAGGGTTTAGCGGGTGGGTCCTACAATGAGCAGTTCTTC
cdr3_aa: CASSGQGLAGGSYNEQFF
d_call: NA
cdr3_length: 18
clone_size: NA
v_call: TRBV28
j_call: TRBJ2-1

cdr3_nt: TGTGCCAGCAGCTTGGTTCCGGACAGTTCTAATTCACCCCTCCACTTT
cdr3_aa: CASSLVPDSSNSPLHF
d_call: NA
cdr3_length: 16
clone_size: NA
v_call: TRBV5-4
j_call: TRBJ1-6

cdr3_nt: TGTGCCGGCGGGGGACAGGGCTCTGGTTCCATATATTTT
cdr3_aa: CAGGGQGSGSIYF
d_call: TRBD1
cdr3_length: 13
clone_size: NA
v_call: TRBV30
j_call: TRBJ1-3

cdr3_nt: TGCGCCAGCAGCTCCCGACTGACAGGGGGAGAGACCCAGTACTTC
cdr3_aa: CASSSRLTGGETQYF
d_call: TRBD1
cdr3_length: 15
clone_size: NA
v_call: TRBV5-1
j_call: TRBJ2-5

cdr3_nt: TGTGCCAGCAGCTTAGTAGCGGGGACCCAAGAGACCCAGTACTTC
cdr3_aa: CASSLVAGTQETQYF
d_call: TRBD2
cdr3_length: 15
clone_size: NA
v_call: TRBV7-2
j_call: TRBJ2-5

cdr3_nt: TGTGCTATTCGACGGGGAGCCTATGGCTACACCTTC
cdr3_aa: CAIRRGAYGYTF
d_call: NA
cdr3_length: 12
clone_size: NA
v_call: TRBV28
j_call: TRBJ1-2

cdr3_nt: TGTGCCAGCAGTACGCAAAGACAGGCCCCGTCTGGCTACACCTTC
cdr3_aa: CASSTQRQAPSGYTF
d_call: NA
cdr3_length: 15
clone_size: NA
v_call: TRBV6-6
j_call: TRBJ1-2

cdr3_nt: TGTGCCAGCAGTTCTCCGGGACTCAGCACAGATACGCAGTATTTT
cdr3_aa: CASSSPGLSTDTQYF
d_call: NA
cdr3_length: 15
clone_size: NA
v_call: TRBV5-6
j_call: TRBJ2-3

cdr3_nt: TGTGCCAGTAGTATCCCTGGGATTGGTCAGCCCCAGCATTTT
cdr3_aa: CASSIPGIGQPQHF
d_call: NA
cdr3_length: 14
clone_size: NA
v_call: TRBV19
j_call: TRBJ1-5

cdr3_nt: TGCGCCAGCAGCCAATTAACGCCGGGGGCGGGTGGACAGCCCCAGCATTTT
cdr3_aa: CASSQLTPGAGGQPQHF
d_call: NA
cdr3_length: 17
clone_size: NA
v_call: TRBV4-1
j_call: TRBJ1-5

cdr3_nt: TGTGCCAGTAGTATTAGTGGGGAGACCCAGTACTTC
cdr3_aa: CASSISGETQYF
d_call: NA
cdr3_length: 12
clone_size: NA
v_call: TRBV19
j_call: TRBJ2-5

cdr3_nt: TGTGCCTGGAGTTATACGAACACCGGGGAGCTGTTTTTT
cdr3_aa: CAWSYTNTGELFF
d_call: NA
cdr3_length: 13
clone_size: NA
v_call: TRBV30
j_call: TRBJ2-2

cdr3_nt: TGTGCCAGCGGGGGGCCGGGGGGGCCCGCTTACAATGAGCAGTTCTTC
cdr3_aa: CASGGPGGPAYNEQFF
d_call: TRBD2
cdr3_length: 16
clone_size: once
v_call: TRBV2
j_call: TRBJ2-1

cdr3_nt: TGTGCCAGCTCAAAACTCACAGATACGCAGTATTTT
cdr3_aa: CASSKLTDTQYF
d_call: NA
cdr3_length: 12
clone_size: NA
v_call: TRBV18
j_call: TRBJ2-3

cdr3_nt: TGTGCCAGCAGCTTGTCTGCCCGGAACACTGAAGCTTTCTTT
cdr3_aa: CASSLSARNTEAFF
d_call: NA
cdr3_length: 14
clone_size: NA
v_call: TRBV5-4
j_call: TRBJ1-1

cdr3_nt: TGTGCCAGCAGTTTAACAGGGAACTATGGCTACACCTTC
cdr3_aa: CASSLTGNYGYTF
d_call: NA
cdr3_length: 13
clone_size: NA
v_call: TRBV12-3/TRBV12-4
j_call: TRBJ1-2

cdr3_nt: TGTGCCATCAGTGAGTCGGGGAGGCCAAGGGAAGGCTACACCTTC
cdr3_aa: CAISESGRPREGYTF
d_call: NA
cdr3_length: 15
clone_size: NA
v_call: TRBV10-3
j_call: TRBJ1-2

cdr3_nt: TGTGCCAGTAGTCGTTCCCCTCGTGTCCGGGGAGCCCAGCCCCAGCATTTT
cdr3_aa: CASSRSPRVRGAQPQHF
d_call: NA
cdr3_length: 17
clone_size: NA
v_call: TRBV19
j_call: TRBJ1-5